This T cell receptor beta chain stems from a study of blood T cells in healthy people across ages. Trimming pared 3 bases from V and 0 bases from J, leaving 13 bases between. The CDR3 is 16 amino acids. CDR1 is MNHNS and CDR2 is SASEGT in the germline V gene. This clonotype was counted a few times. The use of a sample-barcoded 5' primer and a J-beta primer mix characterized a second PCR of roughly 7 to 11 cycles. Each cDNA molecule was tagged by a template-switch adaptor with 12 random nucleotides. Using its own MiXCR run on the 5' RACE reads, TCRdb lists one record per CDR3 protein. The sample contains around 2 million distinct CDR3 sequences, about 39% of which appear only once.

The J gene is TRBJ2-3, the V gene TRBV6-1; TRBD1 might be the D (6 bases). The TCR comes from a human donor in good health. The sequenced sample consisted of blood. This CDR3 is CASSDRGPPSTDTQYF. In DNA, the CDR3 is TGTGCCAGCAGTGACAGGGGACCCCCTAGCACAGATACGCAGTATTTT.